These 8 T cell receptor beta chains share one sample of origin, sequenced in a study of regulatory T cells in long-lasting Graves disease. Sample time point: newly diagnosed GD, antithyroid drugs for less than 3 months. The TCR library was prepared using RNA isolated from PBMCs. Sequencing libraries for TCR beta were prepared with iRepertoire HTBI primers and Arm-PCR of CDR3 regions. TCRdb redid the calling of the multiplex PCR reads with MiXCR, one entry per CDR3 protein. Here the sample spans about 240,000 distinct CDR3 sequences, around 20% being singletons. This specimen was peripheral blood mononuclear cells (PBMCs), taken at new diagnosis, from a patient treated with antithyroid drugs. The source of these receptors is a female donor with Graves disease.

This clonotype was found a few times. This chain joins TRBV28 and TRBJ1-2; D might be TRBD1 (5 bases). The germline gives CDR1 MDHEN, CDR2 SYDVKM. The ends were cut back, 5 bases at V and 5 bases at J, with 15 bases in the middle. CDR3 length equals 14 residues. CDR3 sequence (DNA): TGTGCCAGCAGTCCCCCCGGGGACCATTATGGCTACACCTTC. It encodes CASSPPGDHYGYTF.

V gene TRBV29-1 combines with J gene TRBJ1-5, with a weak D call TRBD1 (5 bases). V dropped 7 bases and J dropped 8 bases, with 15 bases sitting between them. Germline assignment: CDR1 SQVTM and CDR2 ANQGSEA. The CDR3 sequence is 12 residues long. CDR3 sequence reads: CSGGGGKEPQHF. In DNA form, the CDR3 reads TGCAGCGGGGGGGGGGGGAAGGAGCCCCAGCATTTT.

On this clonotype itself: A much larger clone sits a single nucleotide away, making a read error possible. V is TRBV18 and J is TRBJ2-1; either TRBD1 or TRBD2 may supply D (5 bases each). This CDR3 has 14 amino acids. Germline assignment: CDR1 KGHSH and CDR2 LQKENI. V lost 2 bases to trimming and J lost 5 bases, with 10 bases between them. The CDR3 reads CASSPGTWDNEQFF. The CDR3 coding sequence is TGTGCCAGCTCACCAGGGACCTGGGACAATGAGCAGTTCTTC.

This clonotype was counted at least ten times. This clone may be a read error of a much larger clone one base away. CDR3 protein: CSAPRTSTDTQYF. CDR3 bases: TGCAGTGCTCCCCGGACTAGCACAGATACGCAGTATTTT. The chain is built from TRBV20-1 and TRBJ2-3; possibly TRBD2 for D (5 bases). Trimming shortened V by 5 bases and J by 0 bases, and 9 bases separated the two germline ends. This CDR3 contains 13 residues. CDR1 DFQATT and CDR2 SNEGSKA come from the germline V gene (reference sequence).

This clonotype appeared many times. V gene TRBV6-2 or TRBV6-3 combines with J gene TRBJ1-4; weak D call: TRBD1 (6 bases). Germline V lookup: CDR1 MNHEY, CDR2 SVGEGT. This CDR3 has 17 amino acids. V was clipped by 2 bases and J by 3 bases, with 16 bases between them. Written as DNA, the CDR3 is TGTGCCAGCAGTTACGATACAGGGAAGTACGCTAATGAAAAACTGTTTTTT. Translation gives CASSYDTGKYANEKLFF.

This chain uses TRBV20-1 with TRBJ2-1; weak D call: TRBD2 (6 bases). The V end lost 2 bases, the J end lost 3 bases, and 11 bases lay between the germline ends. The germline V gene encodes CDR1 DFQATT and CDR2 SNEGSKA (reference sequence). The CDR3 is 14 amino acids. CDR3 residues: CSARFASDYNEQFF. In DNA form, the CDR3 reads TGCAGTGCTAGATTCGCTAGCGACTACAATGAGCAGTTCTTC.

For this clonotype: This may come from a read error, since a much larger clone is one base off. The CDR3 loop reads CAGSQGGMNNEQFF. CDR3 bases: TGTGCCGGCAGTCAGGGGGGCATGAACAATGAGCAGTTCTTC. The chain has TRBV12-3 or TRBV12-4 and TRBJ2-1; perhaps TRBD1 as D (7 bases). This CDR3 comprises 14 residues.

In its sample, this clonotype was seen many times. This chain links TRBV4-1 with TRBJ2-4, with D tentatively TRBD1 (5 bases). The CDR3 totals 14 residues. V gave up 1 base and J gave up 9 bases, with 13 bases separating them. Germline-derived CDR1 and CDR2 are MGHRA and YSYEKL. The CDR3 loop reads CASSQVQVWTIQYF. In DNA form, the CDR3 reads TGCGCCAGCAGCCAAGTACAGGTCTGGACCATTCAGTACTTC.